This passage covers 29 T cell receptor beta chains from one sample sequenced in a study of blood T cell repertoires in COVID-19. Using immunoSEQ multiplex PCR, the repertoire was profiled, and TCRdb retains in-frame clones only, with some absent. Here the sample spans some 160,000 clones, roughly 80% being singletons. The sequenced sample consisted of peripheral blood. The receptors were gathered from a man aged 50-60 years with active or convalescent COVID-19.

The CDR3 loop is CSAGGQDGYTF. For the CDR3, the DNA is TGCAGCGCTGGGGGACAGGATGGCTACACCTTC. This chain connects TRBV29-1 to TRBJ1-2, with 8 positions matching TRBD1. The CDR3 loop spans 11 amino acids. The germline V gene encodes CDR1 SQVTM and CDR2 ANQGSEA. The J segment lost 6 bases and the V segment lost 7 bases, leaving 4 bases of the junction unmatched. Combining the CDR3 with reference TRBV29-1 and TRBJ1-2 gives the whole variable domain SAVISQKPSRDICQRGTSLTIQCQVDSQVTMMFWYRQQPGQSLTLIATANQGSEATYESGFVIDKFPISRPNLTFSTLTVSNMSPEDSSIYLCSAGGQDGYTFGSGTRLTVV.

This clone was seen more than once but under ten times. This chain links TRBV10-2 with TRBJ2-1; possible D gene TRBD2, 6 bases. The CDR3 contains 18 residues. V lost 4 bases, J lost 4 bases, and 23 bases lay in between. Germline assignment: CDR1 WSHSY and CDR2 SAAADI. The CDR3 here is CASSGRRTTDTIYNEQFF. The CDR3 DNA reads TGCGCCAGCAGTGGTCGGAGGACTACCGATACTATTTACAATGAGCAGTTCTTC.

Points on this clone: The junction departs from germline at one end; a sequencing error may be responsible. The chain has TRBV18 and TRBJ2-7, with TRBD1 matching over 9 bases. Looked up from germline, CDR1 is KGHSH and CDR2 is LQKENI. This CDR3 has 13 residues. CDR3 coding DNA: TGTGCCAGCTCCACCGGACAGGGGACTTACTCGTCCTTC. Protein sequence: CASSTGQGTYSSF.

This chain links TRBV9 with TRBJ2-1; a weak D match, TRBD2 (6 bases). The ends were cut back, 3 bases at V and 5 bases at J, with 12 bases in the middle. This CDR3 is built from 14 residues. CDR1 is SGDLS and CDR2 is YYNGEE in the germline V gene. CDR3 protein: CASSARDWDNEQFF. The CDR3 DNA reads TGTGCCAGCAGCGCCCGGGACTGGGACAATGAGCAGTTCTTC. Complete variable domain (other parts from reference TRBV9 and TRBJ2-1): DSGVTQTPKHLITATGQRVTLRCSPRSGDLSVYWYQQSLDQGLQFLIQYYNGEERAKGNILERFSAQQFPDLHSELNLSSLELGDSALYFCASSARDWDNEQFFGPGTRLTVL.

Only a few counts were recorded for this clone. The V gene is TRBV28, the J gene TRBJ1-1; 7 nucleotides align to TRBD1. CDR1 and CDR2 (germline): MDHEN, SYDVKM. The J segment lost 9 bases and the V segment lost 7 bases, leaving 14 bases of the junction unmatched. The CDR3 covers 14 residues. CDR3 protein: CASTLYGTAGKAFF. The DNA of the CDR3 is TGTGCCAGCACCCTATATGGGACAGCAGGAAAAGCTTTCTTT.

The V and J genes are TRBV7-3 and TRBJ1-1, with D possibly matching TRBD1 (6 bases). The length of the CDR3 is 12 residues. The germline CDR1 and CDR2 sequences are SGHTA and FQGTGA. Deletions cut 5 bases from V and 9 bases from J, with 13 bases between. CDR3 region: CASSKADRQAFF. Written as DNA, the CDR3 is TGTGCCAGCAGCAAAGCGGACAGACAAGCTTTCTTT.

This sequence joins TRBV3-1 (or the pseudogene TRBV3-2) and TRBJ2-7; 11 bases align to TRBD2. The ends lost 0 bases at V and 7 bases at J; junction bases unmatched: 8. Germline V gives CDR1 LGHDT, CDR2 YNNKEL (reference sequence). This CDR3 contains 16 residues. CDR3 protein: CASSQDIAGGAREQYF. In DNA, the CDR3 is TGTGCCAGCAGCCAAGATATAGCGGGAGGGGCTCGGGAGCAGTACTTC.

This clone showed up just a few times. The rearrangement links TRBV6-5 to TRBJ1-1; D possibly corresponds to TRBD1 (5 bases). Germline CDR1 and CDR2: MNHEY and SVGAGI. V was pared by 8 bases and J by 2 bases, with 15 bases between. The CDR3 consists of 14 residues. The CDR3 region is CASYTWGSNTEAFF. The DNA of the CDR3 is TGTGCCAGCTATACCTGGGGCAGCAACACTGAAGCTTTCTTT.

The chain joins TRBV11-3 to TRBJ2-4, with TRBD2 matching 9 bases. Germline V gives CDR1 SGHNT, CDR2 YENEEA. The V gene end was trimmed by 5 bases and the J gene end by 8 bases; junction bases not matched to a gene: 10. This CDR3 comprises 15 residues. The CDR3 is CASSTGPAGGDIQYF. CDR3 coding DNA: TGTGCCAGCAGCACGGGACCTGCGGGGGGGGACATTCAGTACTTC.

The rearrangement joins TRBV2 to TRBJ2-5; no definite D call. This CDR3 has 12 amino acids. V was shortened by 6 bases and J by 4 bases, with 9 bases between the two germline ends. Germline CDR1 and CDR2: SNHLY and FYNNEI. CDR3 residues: CASRRFRETQYF. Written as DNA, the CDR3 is TGTGCCAGCAGGAGGTTTAGAGAGACCCAGTACTTC.

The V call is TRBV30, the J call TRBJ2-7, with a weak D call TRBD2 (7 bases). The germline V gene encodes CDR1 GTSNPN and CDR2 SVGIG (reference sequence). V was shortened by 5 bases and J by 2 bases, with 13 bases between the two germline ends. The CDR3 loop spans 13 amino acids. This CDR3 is CAWSAGATYEQYF. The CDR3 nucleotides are TGTGCCTGGTCCGCGGGGGCAACCTACGAGCAGTACTTC.

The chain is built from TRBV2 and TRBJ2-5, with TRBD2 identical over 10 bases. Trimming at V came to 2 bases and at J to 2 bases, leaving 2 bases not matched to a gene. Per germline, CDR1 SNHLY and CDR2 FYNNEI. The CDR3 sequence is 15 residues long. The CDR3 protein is CASSERTSGQETQYF. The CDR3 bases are TGTGCCAGCAGTGAAAGGACTAGCGGACAAGAGACCCAGTACTTC.

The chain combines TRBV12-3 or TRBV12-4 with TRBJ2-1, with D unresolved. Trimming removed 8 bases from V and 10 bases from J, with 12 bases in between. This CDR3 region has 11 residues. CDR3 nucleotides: TGTGCCAGCGCCCCTGAGAGGGAGCAGTTCTTC. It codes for CASAPEREQFF.

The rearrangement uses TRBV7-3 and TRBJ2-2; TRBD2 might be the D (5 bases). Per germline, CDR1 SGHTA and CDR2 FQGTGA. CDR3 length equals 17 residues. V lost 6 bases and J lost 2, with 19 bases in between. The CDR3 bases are TGTGCCAGCAGTTACACTTTAAGCGGCCGAAACACCGGGGAGCTGTTTTTT. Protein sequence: CASSYTLSGRNTGELFF.

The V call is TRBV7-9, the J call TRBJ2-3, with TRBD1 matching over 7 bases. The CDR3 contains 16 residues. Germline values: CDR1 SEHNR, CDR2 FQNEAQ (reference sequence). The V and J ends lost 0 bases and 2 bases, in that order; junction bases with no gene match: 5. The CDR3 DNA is TGTGCCAGCAGCTTAGCCGGGACAGCTAACACAGATACGCAGTATTTT. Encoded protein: CASSLAGTANTDTQYF. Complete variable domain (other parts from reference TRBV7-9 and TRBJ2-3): DTGVSQNPRHKITKRGQNVTFRCDPISEHNRLYWYRQTLGQGPEFLTYFQNEAQLEKSRLLSDRFSAERPKGSFSTLEIQRTEQGDSAMYLCASSLAGTANTDTQYFGPGTRLTVL.

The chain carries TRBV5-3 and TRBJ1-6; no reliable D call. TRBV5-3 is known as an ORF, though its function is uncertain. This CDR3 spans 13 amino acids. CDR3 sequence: CAKTSGRCSPLHF. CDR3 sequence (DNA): TGTGCTAAGACTTCGGGGAGGTGTTCACCCCTCCACTTT.

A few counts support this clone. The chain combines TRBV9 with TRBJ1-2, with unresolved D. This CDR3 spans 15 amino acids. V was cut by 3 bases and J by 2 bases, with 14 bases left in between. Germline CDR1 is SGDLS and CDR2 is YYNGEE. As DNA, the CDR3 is TGTGCCAGCAGCGCCACGGGGAACGGCAACTATGGCTACACCTTC. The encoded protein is CASSATGNGNYGYTF.

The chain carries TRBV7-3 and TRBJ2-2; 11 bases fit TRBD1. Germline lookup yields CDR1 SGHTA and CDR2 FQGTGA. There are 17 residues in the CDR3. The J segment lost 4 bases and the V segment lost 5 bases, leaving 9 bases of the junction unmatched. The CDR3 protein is CASSVVGQGAGTGELFF. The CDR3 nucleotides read TGTGCCAGCAGCGTAGTCGGACAGGGGGCGGGCACCGGGGAGCTGTTTTTT.

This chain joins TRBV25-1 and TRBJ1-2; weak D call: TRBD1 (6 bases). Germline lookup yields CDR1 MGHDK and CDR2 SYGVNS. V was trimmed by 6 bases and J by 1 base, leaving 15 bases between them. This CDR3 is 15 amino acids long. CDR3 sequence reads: CASRETGQLNYGYTF. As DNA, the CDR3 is TGTGCCAGCAGGGAAACTGGACAGCTTAACTATGGCTACACCTTC.

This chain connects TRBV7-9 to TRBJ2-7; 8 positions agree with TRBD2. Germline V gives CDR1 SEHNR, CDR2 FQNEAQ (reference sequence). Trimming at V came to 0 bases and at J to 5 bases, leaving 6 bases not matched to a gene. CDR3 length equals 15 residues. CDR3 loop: CASSLAISGSDEQYF. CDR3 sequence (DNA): TGTGCCAGCAGCTTAGCGATAAGCGGGAGCGACGAGCAGTACTTC.

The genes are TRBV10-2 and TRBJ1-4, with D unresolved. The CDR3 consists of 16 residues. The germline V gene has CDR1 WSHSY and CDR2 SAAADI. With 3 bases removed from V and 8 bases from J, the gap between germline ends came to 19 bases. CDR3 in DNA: TGCGCCAGCAGTGAAATTTTGGCAGCGCGGGCGGAAAAACTGTTTTTT. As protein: CASSEILAARAEKLFF.

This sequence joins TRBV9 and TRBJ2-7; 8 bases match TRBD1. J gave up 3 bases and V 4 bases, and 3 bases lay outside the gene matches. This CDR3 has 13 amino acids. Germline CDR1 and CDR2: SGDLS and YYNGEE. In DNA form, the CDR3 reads TGTGCCAGCAGCCCAGACAGGGGCTACGAGCAGTACTTC. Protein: CASSPDRGYEQYF. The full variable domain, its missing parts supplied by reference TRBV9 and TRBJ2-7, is DSGVTQTPKHLITATGQRVTLRCSPRSGDLSVYWYQQSLDQGLQFLIQYYNGEERAKGNILERFSAQQFPDLHSELNLSSLELGDSALYFCASSPDRGYEQYFGPGTRLTVT.

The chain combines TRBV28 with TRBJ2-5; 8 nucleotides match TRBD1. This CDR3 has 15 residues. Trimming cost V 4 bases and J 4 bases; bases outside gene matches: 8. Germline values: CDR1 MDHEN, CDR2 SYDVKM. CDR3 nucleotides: TGTGCCAGCAGTTCCATTCGCAGGGGGCCAGAGACCCAGTACTTC. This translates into CASSSIRRGPETQYF. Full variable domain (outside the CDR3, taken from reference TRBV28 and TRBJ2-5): DVKVTQSSRYLVKRTGEKVFLECVQDMDHENMFWYRQDPGLGLRLIYFSYDVKMKEKGDIPEGYSVSREKKERFSLILESASTNQTSMYLCASSSIRRGPETQYFGPGTRLLVL.

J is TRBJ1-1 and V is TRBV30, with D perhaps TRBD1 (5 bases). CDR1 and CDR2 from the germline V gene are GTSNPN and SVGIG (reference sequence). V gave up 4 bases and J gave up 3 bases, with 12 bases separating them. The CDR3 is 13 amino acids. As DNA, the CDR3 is TGTGCCTGGACCCAGGGTCTTGACACTGAAGCTTTCTTT. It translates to CAWTQGLDTEAFF.

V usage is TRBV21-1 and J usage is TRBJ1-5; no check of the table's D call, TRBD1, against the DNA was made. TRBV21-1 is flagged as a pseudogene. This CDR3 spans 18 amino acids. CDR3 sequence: CASSKAGTGVSGHQPQHF. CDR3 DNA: TGTGCCAGCAGCAAAGCGGGGACAGGGGTAAGTGGCCATCAGCCCCAGCATTTT.

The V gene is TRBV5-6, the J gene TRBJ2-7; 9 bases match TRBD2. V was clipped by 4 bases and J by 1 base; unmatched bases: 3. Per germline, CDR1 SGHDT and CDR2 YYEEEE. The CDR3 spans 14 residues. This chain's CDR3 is CASSRGLASYEQYF. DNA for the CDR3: TGTGCCAGCAGCCGGGGACTAGCATCCTACGAGCAGTACTTC.

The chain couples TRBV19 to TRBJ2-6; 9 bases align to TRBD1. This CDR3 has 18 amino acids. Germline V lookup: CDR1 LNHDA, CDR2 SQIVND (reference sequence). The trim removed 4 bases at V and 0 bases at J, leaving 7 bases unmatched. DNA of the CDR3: TGTGCCAGTAGTACCCAGACAGGGGGGATCTCTGGGGCCAACGTCCTGACTTTC. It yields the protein CASSTQTGGISGANVLTF.

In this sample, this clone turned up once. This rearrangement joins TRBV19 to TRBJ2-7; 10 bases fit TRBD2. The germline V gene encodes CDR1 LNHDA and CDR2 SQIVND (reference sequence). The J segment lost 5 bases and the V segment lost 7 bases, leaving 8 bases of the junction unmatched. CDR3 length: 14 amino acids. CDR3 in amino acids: CASTSGRAVNEQYF. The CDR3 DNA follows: TGTGCCAGTACAAGCGGGAGGGCCGTCAACGAGCAGTACTTC.

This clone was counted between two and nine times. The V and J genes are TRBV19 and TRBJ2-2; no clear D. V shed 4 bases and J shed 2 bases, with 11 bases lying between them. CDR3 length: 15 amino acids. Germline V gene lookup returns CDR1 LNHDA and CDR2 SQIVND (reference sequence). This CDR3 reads CASSTRWPNTGELFF. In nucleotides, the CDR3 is TGTGCCAGTAGTACCCGCTGGCCAAACACCGGGGAGCTGTTTTTT.